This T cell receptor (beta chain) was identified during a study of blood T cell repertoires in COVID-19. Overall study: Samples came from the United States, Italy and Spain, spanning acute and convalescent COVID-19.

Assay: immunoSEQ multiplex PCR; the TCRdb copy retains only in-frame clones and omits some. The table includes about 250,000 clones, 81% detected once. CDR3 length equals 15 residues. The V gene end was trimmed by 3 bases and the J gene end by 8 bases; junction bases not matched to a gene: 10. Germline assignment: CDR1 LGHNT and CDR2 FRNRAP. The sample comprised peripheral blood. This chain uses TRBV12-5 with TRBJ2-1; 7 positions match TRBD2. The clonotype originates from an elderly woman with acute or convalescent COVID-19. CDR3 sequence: CASGFGRGTLDEQFF. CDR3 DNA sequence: TGTGCTAGTGGTTTCGGGCGGGGGACCCTGGATGAGCAGTTCTTC.